Each of the 13 T cell receptor beta chains below was sequenced from the same sample in a study of regulatory T cells in long-lasting Graves disease. Researchers made TCR beta libraries by using iRepertoire HTBI primers and running Arm-PCR on CDR3 regions. TCRdb reprocessed the multiplex PCR reads via MiXCR and lists one record per CDR3 protein. The profile shows 400,000 to 500,000 distinct CDR3 sequences, 12% to 15% of them singletons. The time point was: newly diagnosed GD, antithyroid drugs for less than 3 months. Extracted PBMC RNA gave rise to the TCR library. The data also belong to a second study, concerning T cells in Graves' hyperthyroidism and ophthalmopathy.

This specimen was peripheral blood mononuclear cells (PBMCs), taken at new diagnosis, from a patient treated with antithyroid drugs. These TCRs come from a woman between 45 and 65 years old with Graves disease.

This clonotype was found a few times. CDR3: CASSLTAGGVNTGELFF. CDR3 nucleotide sequence: TGTGCCAGCAGCTTAACGGCAGGCGGAGTGAACACCGGGGAGCTGTTTTTT. The V call is TRBV7-3, the J call TRBJ2-2; D uncertain. Trimming cost V 0 bases and J 1 base, with 12 bases left between them. The CDR3 loop spans 17 amino acids. In germline, CDR1 is SGHTA, CDR2 FQGTGA.

This clonotype appeared a few times. The chain employs TRBV20-1 and TRBJ2-7, with TRBD2 matching 11 bases. The ends lost 2 bases at V and 3 bases at J; junction bases unmatched: 12. There are 17 residues in the CDR3. Germline V gene lookup returns CDR1 DFQATT and CDR2 SNEGSKA (reference sequence). The CDR3 here is CSARSSRRLAGFYEQYF. In DNA form, the CDR3 reads TGCAGTGCTAGAAGTAGCCGTAGACTAGCGGGATTCTACGAGCAGTACTTC.

This clonotype was counted between two and nine times. The rearrangement links TRBV6-5 to TRBJ1-6; 8 bases line up with TRBD1. The CDR3 has 15 amino acids. CDR1 is MNHEY, CDR2 SVGAGI, per germline. V shed 2 bases, J shed 10 bases, and the junction held 7 bases outside the gene matches. The CDR3 DNA follows: TGTGCCAGCAGTTACCGCGGGACAGGAAACTCACCCCTCCACTTT. It yields the protein CASSYRGTGNSPLHF.

This clonotype has ten or more counts. This sequence joins TRBV7-8 and TRBJ1-1; D is unclear. V lost 1 base, J lost 6 bases, and 12 bases lay in between. In germline, CDR1 is SGHVS, CDR2 FQNEAQ. The CDR3 consists of 14 residues. Here the CDR3 DNA reads TGTGCCAGCAGCTTAGAAGTCACGGCCGCTGAAGCTTTCTTT. Its protein is CASSLEVTAAEAFF.

As for this clonotype: A read error may explain this, as a much larger clone is one base away. Because the CDR3 is missing its conserved closing phenylalanine or tryptophan, this is likely a read error. The chain is built from TRBV7-8 and TRBJ2-1, with TRBD2 identical over 13 bases. The ends lost 5 bases at V and 11 bases at J; junction bases unmatched: 6. This CDR3 spans 14 amino acids. Germline assignment: CDR1 SGHVS and CDR2 FQNEAQ. The CDR3 reads CASSEGLAGVKQFS. CDR3 in DNA: TGTGCCAGCAGCGAAGGACTAGCGGGAGTGAAGCAGTTCTCC.

This clonotype was counted between two and nine times. The chain joins TRBV7-6 to TRBJ1-3; no firm D call. Germline CDR1 reads SGHVS; CDR2 reads FNYEAQ. The CDR3 loop spans 13 amino acids. The V and J ends lost 0 bases and 4 bases respectively, with 4 bases between them. The CDR3 nucleotides read TGTGCCAGCAGCTTAGCGGGGGGAAACACCATATATTTT. Amino acid sequence: CASSLAGGNTIYF.

This clonotype was picked up many times. The gene calls are TRBV20-1 and TRBJ2-1, with TRBD2 identical over 12 bases. Germline CDR1 and CDR2: DFQATT and SNEGSKA (reference sequence). The CDR3 loop spans 16 amino acids. The V gene end was trimmed by 6 bases and the J gene end by 1 base; junction bases not matched to a gene: 7. CDR3 residues: CSALTSGRFSYNEQFF. The CDR3 coding sequence is TGCAGTGCCCTGACTAGCGGGAGATTTTCCTACAATGAGCAGTTCTTC.

Many counts were recorded for this clonotype. The chain uses TRBV6-1 and TRBJ2-7; TRBD1 matches 8 bases. The CDR3 runs to 15 residues. V lost 2 bases and J lost 2; bases outside the gene matches: 5. Germline V gene sequence: CDR1 MNHNS, CDR2 SASEGT. CDR3 region: CASSELGQAAYEQYF. CDR3 DNA: TGTGCCAGCAGTGAATTGGGACAGGCGGCCTACGAGCAGTACTTC.

This clonotype was observed a few times. The V call is TRBV18, the J call TRBJ2-7; 10 nucleotides agree with TRBD2. The junction had 3 bases not matched to a gene; V was cut back by 0 bases and J by 4 bases. Germline V gene lookup returns CDR1 KGHSH and CDR2 LQKENI. The CDR3 spans 15 residues. The CDR3 region is CASSPPGLALYEQYF. The CDR3 bases are TGTGCCAGCTCACCACCGGGACTAGCGTTATACGAGCAGTACTTC.

This clonotype was observed a handful of times. The CDR3 bases are TGTGCCAGCAGCTTAGTTCACGCCGGGGAGCTGTTTTTT. Translated, it gives CASSLVHAGELFF. The rearrangement links TRBV7-2 to TRBJ2-2; D gene unclear. Between the trimmed V and J ends, which lost 1 base and 6 bases, there was a span of 6 bases. The CDR3 runs 13 residues. Germline V CDR1 and CDR2: SGHTA, FQGNSA.

The gene calls are TRBV5-6 and TRBJ2-1; a possible D gene is TRBD2 (6 bases). Germline assignment: CDR1 SGHDT and CDR2 YYEEEE. With 4 bases removed from V and 6 bases from J, the gap between germline ends came to 11 bases. CDR3 size: 13 residues. The CDR3 region has the DNA TGTGCCAGCAGCGCCGCCGGGGGCAATGAGCAGTTCTTC. It codes for CASSAAGGNEQFF. The whole variable domain, remainder taken from reference TRBV5-6 and TRBJ2-1, is DAGVTQSPTHLIKTRGQQVTLRCSPKSGHDTVSWYQQALGQGPQFIFQYYEEEERQRGNFPDRFSGHQFPNYSSELNVNALLLGDSALYLCASSAAGGNEQFFGPGTRLTVL.

In its sample, this clonotype was seen many times. This sequence joins TRBV18 and TRBJ2-1; TRBD2 might be the D (6 bases). Trimming took 2 bases from V and 10 from J, leaving 9 bases between them. This CDR3 comprises 12 residues. The germline V gene encodes CDR1 KGHSH and CDR2 LQKENI. CDR3 sequence reads: CASSPASVEQFF. In DNA, the CDR3 is TGTGCCAGCTCACCAGCTAGCGTCGAGCAGTTCTTC.

The J gene is TRBJ1-6, the V gene TRBV5-1; 8 nucleotides match TRBD1. CDR1 is SGHRS, CDR2 YFSETQ, per germline. The CDR3 runs to 15 residues. V shed 5 bases, J shed 9 bases, and the junction held 10 bases outside the gene matches. As DNA, the CDR3 is TGCGCCAGCAGTTTGCAGGGGGCTCTAGGTTCACCCCTCCACTTT. It specifies CASSLQGALGSPLHF.